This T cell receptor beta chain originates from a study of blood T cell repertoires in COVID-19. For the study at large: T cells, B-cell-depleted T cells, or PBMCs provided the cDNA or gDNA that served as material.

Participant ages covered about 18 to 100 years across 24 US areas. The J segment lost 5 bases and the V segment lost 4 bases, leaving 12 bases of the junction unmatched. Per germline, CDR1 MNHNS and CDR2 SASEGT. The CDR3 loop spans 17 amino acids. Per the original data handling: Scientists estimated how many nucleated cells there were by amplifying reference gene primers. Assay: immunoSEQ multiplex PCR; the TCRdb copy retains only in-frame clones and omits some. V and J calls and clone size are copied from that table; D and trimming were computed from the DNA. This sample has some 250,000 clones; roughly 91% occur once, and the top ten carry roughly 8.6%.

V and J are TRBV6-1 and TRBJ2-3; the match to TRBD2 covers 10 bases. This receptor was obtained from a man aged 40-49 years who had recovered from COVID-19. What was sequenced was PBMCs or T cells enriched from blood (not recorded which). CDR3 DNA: TGTGCCAGCAGTGGCATAAGCGGGGGGGCCTCGGGAGATACGCAGTATTTT. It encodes CASSGISGGASGDTQYF.